This TCR beta chain was identified in a study of Graves' ophthalmopathy and Graves' hyperthyroidism listed by TCRdb under 2018. Describing the broader study: Peripheral blood samples were taken at the time of initial diagnosis, before any treatment was given. To tell Graves' ophthalmopathy apart from Graves' hyperthyroidism, and to predict which patients would progress to ophthalmopathy, the study relied on TCR beta repertoire signatures. In total, some 130 blood samples were TCR-sequenced: approximately 40 ophthalmopathy, approximately 80 hyperthyroidism and around 17 hyperthyroidism-to-ophthalmopathy patients. To explore V-J signatures that separate ophthalmopathy from hyperthyroidism, a discovery set of 95 to 100 patients was enrolled, consisting of 40 to 45 with ophthalmopathy and 55 to 65 with stable hyperthyroidism. An independent validation cohort comprised around 19 hyperthyroidism patients and 15 to 17 patients who later progressed from hyperthyroidism to ophthalmopathy. In roughly 6 hyperthyroidism patients, the T-cell repertoires found in thyroid tissue were compared with those found in blood. After sampling, hyperthyroidism patients received methimazole starting at 30 mg daily, and ophthalmopathy patients received high-dose intravenous methylprednisolone. The roughly 100 discovery patients were divided at random into training and test sets in a 7:3 ratio. Beyond this particular receptor, the publication reports: The 13-signature model separated ophthalmopathy from stable hyperthyroidism with approximately 88% sensitivity and 81.08% specificity in cross-validation, and 80%/75% in the test set. Most of the expanded thyroid clonotypes with a frequency above 0.001 were also detected in blood, and it was suggested that the thyroid immune response may be reflected by blood repertoires. In validation, the model predicted ophthalmopathy progression with less than 71% sensitivity and approximately 75% specificity; about a dozen predicted patients were CT-confirmed with GO in a median of around 6.5 months. No statistical method was used to predetermine the sample size, and group allocation was not hidden from the investigators.

This clonotype appeared many times. The antigen this receptor binds is unknown. Base quality data are lacking; no much larger clone is found one base away. TCR beta CDR3 regions were amplified from RNA transcripts for repertoire sequencing. A first-round RT-PCR used HTBI primers with the Qiagen OneStep RT-PCR kit, followed by a second-round multiplex PCR, size selection and purification. Libraries were sequenced paired-end with 100 bp reads on an Illumina HiSeq2000. The authors' pipeline ran thus. SOAPnuke was used for read processing, and reads with adapters, uncalled bases, a mean Phred below 15, or no exact constant-primer or identifier match were discarded. COPE v1.2.5 was used to merge the high-quality paired reads. Each unique nucleotide sequence was defined as a clonotype, and clonotypes were aligned to IMGT TRB V, D and J references with MiTCR v1.1. The analysis was limited to V-J combinations with a frequency above 0.0001, which together covered 99.2% of repertoires. For each V-J combination, a TCR clonal expansion and chaos score was defined as the ratio of F50 clonal expansion to chaos observed in the TCRdist matrix. Welch's t-statistics and random forest were used to reduce features to some 13 V-J combinations, which were fed into a naive Bayes classifier. The Morisita-Horn index was used to measure how similar the thyroid and blood repertoires were. TCRdb redid the processing of the public reads, applying fastp at Q25 and MiXCR, and retained in-frame beta chains. Each entry is one CDR3 protein sequence, shown with its most common DNA and genes. TCRdb, rather than the study authors, made the V and J calls. The sample table contains nearly 400,000 distinct CDR3 sequences; only one count was recorded for around 17% of them. In total, the top ten clones hold around 1.4% of the sample.

Including cysteine and phenylalanine, the CDR3 has 13 amino acids. Here the CDR3 DNA is all that survives: 39 bases in frame from base 1. At the junction V is shortened by 2 bases and J by 4 bases, with 8 bases in between. The germline V gene gives CDR1 as MDHEN and CDR2 as SYDVKM. The ophthalmopathy patients had moderately to severely active disease, with a Clinical Activity Score of 3 or higher, a NOSPECS grade of 4 or higher, and a disease duration of less than 3 months. Patients with other autoimmune diseases, uncontrolled infections, pregnancy or lactation were excluded. Clinical symptoms, serum thyroxine, TRAb, thyroid ultrasound and orbital computed tomography formed the basis of the diagnosis. Ficoll-Paque density gradient centrifugation was used to isolate PBMCs from around 9.1 ml of fresh peripheral blood. Total RNA was extracted with Trizol reagent and quality-checked on an Agilent 2100 Bioanalyzer.

Sequencing was performed on peripheral blood. This receptor chain uses TRBV28 and TRBJ1-2; the D gene is possibly TRBD1, with 5 bases matching. The sequence was collected from a woman under 30 with Graves' ophthalmopathy. Donor details come from another sample of the same person, matched by shared clones. For the CDR3, the sequence is CASSLRQGYGYTF. The nucleotide sequence is TGTGCCAGCAGTTTACGGCAGGGCTATGGCTACACCTTC.